Below are 10 T cell receptor beta chains sequenced from a single sample in a study of blood T cells in healthy people across ages. For the second PCR, which ran for roughly 6 to 11 cycles, a sample-barcoded 5' primer and a J-beta primer mix were used. TCRdb reprocessed the 5' RACE reads via MiXCR and lists one record per CDR3 protein. The table lists 630,000 or so distinct CDR3 sequences, about 34% of them singletons. Sequenced material: blood. These receptors were collected from an elderly woman in good health.

This clonotype was seen at least ten times. The V gene is TRBV5-4, the J gene TRBJ2-5, with 7 bases lining up with TRBD1. The V and J ends lost 3 bases and 2 bases, in that order; junction bases with no gene match: 4. The germline V gene encodes CDR1 SGHNT and CDR2 YYREEE (reference sequence). This CDR3 has 14 amino acids. In DNA form, the CDR3 reads TGTGCCAGCAGCTATCCGGGACAGCAAGAGACCCAGTACTTC. This gives the protein CASSYPGQQETQYF. Filled out from reference TRBV5-4 and TRBJ2-5, the complete variable domain reads ETGVTQSPTHLIKTRGQQVTLRCSSQSGHNTVSWYQQALGQGPQFIFQYYREEENGRGNFPPRFSGLQFPNYSSELNVNALELDDSALYLCASSYPGQQETQYFGPGTRLLVL.

This clonotype occurred once. This clone may be a read error of a much larger clone one base away. CDR3: CASSLASRPPFYGYTF. DNA for the CDR3: TGTGCCAGCAGCTTAGCAAGTCGGCCTCCTTTCTATGGCTACACCTTC. The chain couples TRBV11-2 to TRBJ1-2; no firm D call. This CDR3 contains 16 residues. Looked up from germline, CDR1 is SGHAT and CDR2 is FQNNGV. The V and J ends lost 1 base and 4 bases respectively, with 16 bases between them.

V usage is TRBV12-3 or TRBV12-4 and J usage is TRBJ2-3, with TRBD2 matching over 8 bases. Trimming cost V 6 bases and J 2 bases; bases outside gene matches: 7. CDR3 length: 15 amino acids. CDR3 in DNA: TGTGCCAGCAGCTCCGGACTAGCCCACACAGATACGCAGTATTTT. Amino acid sequence: CASSSGLAHTDTQYF.

This clonotype was detected only once. The DNA for the CDR3 is TGTGCCAGCAGTTTCAGCGCGAGCTCCTACAATGAGCAGTTCTTC. It codes for CASSFSASSYNEQFF. J is TRBJ2-1 and V is TRBV27; D gene ambiguous. CDR1 MNHEY and CDR2 SMNVEV come from the germline V gene (reference sequence). The V and J ends lost 3 bases and 0 bases respectively, with 9 bases between them. This CDR3 has 15 amino acids.

In regard to this clonotype: A much larger clone is a single base away; this may be a read error. The V call is TRBV15, the J call TRBJ2-1, with D perhaps TRBD2 (5 bases). The closer fit of TRBJ2-7 to the DNA end suggests the J call may be wrong. The CDR3 extends over 17 amino acids. From germline, CDR1 is LNHNV and CDR2 YYDKDF (reference sequence). The DNA for the CDR3 is TGTGCCACCAGCAGAGATTTTAGTGGACTGTCCTACAATGAGCAGTACTTC. This codes for CATSRDFSGLSYNEQYF.

In this sample, this clonotype turned up many times. The chain is built from TRBV7-3 and TRBJ2-1, with 10 bases identical to TRBD2. V dropped 5 bases and J dropped 10; count of bases not matched to a gene: 11. CDR3 length: 15 amino acids. CDR1 is SGHTA, CDR2 FQGTGA, per germline. The CDR3 here is CASSRVAGGLREQFF. The CDR3 coding sequence is TGTGCCAGCAGCCGTGTAGCGGGGGGCCTACGAGAGCAGTTCTTC.

Regarding this clonotype: A clone one base away is much larger, so this may be a read error. This chain uses TRBV11-2 with TRBJ2-4, with a weak D call TRBD1 (6 bases). The end of the DNA fits TRBJ2-7 better, so the J call may be wrong. The CDR3 spans 14 residues. Germline V gene lookup returns CDR1 SGHAT and CDR2 FQNNGV. Written as DNA, the CDR3 is TGTGCCAGCACCTTAGGAGGTTTGGGGGCCGAGCAGTACTTC. It yields the protein CASTLGGLGAEQYF.

There are many counts of this clonotype. The gene calls are TRBV7-9 and TRBJ2-7; D is uncertain. CDR1 and CDR2 from the germline V gene are SEHNR and FQNEAQ (reference sequence). V lost 0 bases and J lost 10, with 22 bases in between. The CDR3 runs 16 residues. The CDR3 protein is CASSLALSPPTKDQYF. CDR3 coding DNA: TGTGCCAGCAGCTTAGCGCTATCCCCACCGACGAAGGACCAGTACTTC.

This clonotype was counted a single time. The chain is built from TRBV24-1 and TRBJ2-1, with D perhaps being TRBD1 or TRBD2 (5 bases each). V lost 4 bases and J lost 9, with 12 bases in between. Germline lookup yields CDR1 KGHDR and CDR2 SFDVKD. The CDR3 spans 13 residues. The CDR3 sequence: CATSEWDVGEQFF. Here the CDR3 DNA reads TGTGCCACCAGTGAGTGGGACGTAGGTGAGCAGTTCTTC.

This clonotype was seen repeatedly, ten times or more. A read error may produce the germline difference seen at one junction end. V gene TRBV30 combines with J gene TRBJ2-5, with D hard to call. The germline gives CDR1 GTSNPN, CDR2 SVGIG (reference sequence). The CDR3 spans 11 residues. The CDR3 region is CAWSVQGTQYF. CDR3 nucleotide sequence: TGTGCCTGGAGTGTCCAAGGGACCCAGTACTTC.